Presented here are 28 T cell receptor beta chains from one specimen sequenced in a study of T cell repertoires in cytomegalovirus infection. These receptors' targets are unknown. TCRdb analysed the reads with MiXCR anew, one entry per CDR3 protein. There are about 310,000 distinct CDR3 sequences in the sample; 20% to 25% occur only once, and roughly 13% lies in the top ten. Sequences were derived from cultured PBMCs, sampled from culture after CMV antigen stimulation. These receptor sequences come from a human donor in good health (CMV status not recorded). Some clones in this sample may be carry-over from other donors' samples.

The chain recombines TRBV28 with TRBJ2-7, with a possible D match to TRBD1 (6 bases). The CDR3 sequence is 16 residues long. Germline V gives CDR1 MDHEN, CDR2 SYDVKM. The germline V and J ends were trimmed by 7 bases and 7 bases, with 26 bases remaining between them. CDR3 sequence reads: CASTVNQGSYLGEQYF. The DNA for the CDR3 is TGTGCCAGCACCGTGAACCAGGGGAGCTACTTGGGGGAGCAGTACTTC.

J is TRBJ2-5 and V is TRBV6-2 or TRBV6-3; D unclear. The V and J ends lost 4 bases and 0 bases respectively, with 9 bases between them. CDR1 is MNHEY, CDR2 SVGEGT, per germline. CDR3 size: 14 residues. The CDR3 sequence: CASSSVGYQETQYF. The DNA of the CDR3 is TGTGCCAGCAGTTCTGTGGGGTACCAAGAGACCCAGTACTTC.

This chain uses TRBV7-2 with TRBJ2-7, with D possibly being TRBD1 (5 bases). The CDR3 consists of 13 residues. In germline, CDR1 is SGHTA, CDR2 FQGNSA. V lost 3 bases, J lost 1 base, and 7 bases lay in between. The CDR3 nucleotides read TGTGCCAGCAGCTTGACAGCTTCCTACGAGCAGTACGTC. Its protein product is CASSLTASYEQYV.

The rearrangement links TRBV19 to TRBJ1-5; D uncertain. Germline V gene lookup returns CDR1 LNHDA and CDR2 SQIVND (reference sequence). With 2 bases removed from V and 6 bases from J, the gap between germline ends came to 8 bases. The CDR3 spans 13 residues. The CDR3 reads CASSILVGQPQHF. Written as DNA, the CDR3 is TGTGCCAGTAGTATACTGGTCGGTCAGCCCCAGCATTTT.

This clonotype turned up a few times. The chain couples TRBV7-2 to TRBJ2-7; 10 positions agree with TRBD2. The CDR3 spans 16 residues. V lost 2 bases and J lost 0; bases outside the gene matches: 4. Germline V lookup: CDR1 SGHTA, CDR2 FQGNSA. For the CDR3, the DNA is TGTGCCAGCAGCTTACTAGCGGGAGAGGGCTCCTACGAGCAGTACTTC. Translated, it gives CASSLLAGEGSYEQYF.

This clonotype was seen at least ten times. This chain joins TRBV7-2 and TRBJ2-1; TRBD2 aligns across 12 bases. Germline CDR1 SGHTA, CDR2 FQGNSA. The CDR3 is made up of 13 amino acids. V shed 8 bases, J shed 6 bases, and the junction held 2 bases outside the gene matches. CDR3 in amino acids: CASRLAGVNEQFF. CDR3 bases: TGTGCCAGCCGACTAGCGGGAGTCAATGAGCAGTTCTTC.

This clonotype was seen ten or more times. The V gene is TRBV7-6, the J gene TRBJ2-1; TRBD2 aligns across 11 bases. With V trimmed by 1 base and J by 7 bases, 6 bases remained unmatched. Germline V gene lookup returns CDR1 SGHVS and CDR2 FNYEAQ. This CDR3 is 16 amino acids long. The CDR3 DNA reads TGTGCCAGCAGCTTAGTTAGCGGGAGGGGGCGGAATGAGCAGTTCTTC. It specifies CASSLVSGRGRNEQFF.

Many counts were recorded for this clonotype. The chain is built from TRBV27 and TRBJ2-6; D is possibly TRBD2 (6 bases). V lost 4 bases and J 0 bases, leaving 10 bases between the germline ends. CDR3 length: 16 residues. Germline V gene sequence: CDR1 MNHEY, CDR2 SMNVEV (reference sequence). The CDR3 region is CASSSLGSSGANVLTF. In nucleotides, the CDR3 is TGTGCCAGCAGTTCCCTCGGGAGCTCTGGGGCCAACGTCCTGACTTTC. The complete variable domain, with remaining parts taken from reference TRBV27 and TRBJ2-6, reads EAQVTQNPRYLITVTGKKLTVTCSQNMNHEYMSWYRQDPGLGLRQIYYSMNVEVTDKGDVPEGYKVSRKEKRNFPLILESPSPNQTSLYFCASSSLGSSGANVLTFGAGSRLTVL.

The rearrangement links TRBV2 to TRBJ2-2; D is perhaps TRBD1 (5 bases). With 7 bases removed from V and 7 bases from J, the gap between germline ends came to 13 bases. This CDR3 spans 13 amino acids. Germline V gene sequence: CDR1 SNHLY, CDR2 FYNNEI. The CDR3 region has the DNA TGTGCCAGCATCAGGGTAGTTGGCGGGGAGCTGTTTTTT. This gives the protein CASIRVVGGELFF.

V and J are TRBV19 and TRBJ2-1; D may be TRBD2 (5 bases). The V and J ends lost 5 bases and 1 base respectively, with 12 bases between them. This CDR3 has 15 amino acids. The V gene's germline CDR1 is LNHDA and CDR2 SQIVND (reference sequence). In DNA, the CDR3 is TGTGCCAGTAGTCCCGGGGTAGCGTCCTACAATGAGCAGTTCTTC. Translation gives CASSPGVASYNEQFF.

The J gene is TRBJ1-5, the V gene TRBV6-1; TRBD1 might be the D (6 bases). This CDR3 region has 15 residues. Between the trimmed V and J ends, which lost 9 bases and 3 bases, there was a span of 18 bases. The germline gives CDR1 MNHNS, CDR2 SASEGT. CDR3 bases: TGTGCCAGTTCCTCGGACAGCGAGTACAATCAGCCCCAGCATTTT. It translates to CASSSDSEYNQPQHF.

This clonotype has a handful of counts. V gene TRBV28 combines with J gene TRBJ1-2; TRBD1 matches 9 bases. The CDR3 consists of 14 residues. Germline CDR1 is MDHEN and CDR2 is SYDVKM. The J segment lost 5 bases and the V segment lost 5 bases, leaving 6 bases of the junction unmatched. This CDR3 reads CASSPGQGFYGYTF. Written as DNA, the CDR3 is TGTGCCAGCAGTCCGGGACAGGGATTTTATGGCTACACCTTC.

This chain uses TRBV5-1 with TRBJ1-1; 7 bases are shared with TRBD1. The ends lost 0 bases at V and 7 bases at J; junction bases unmatched: 6. The V gene's germline CDR1 is SGHRS and CDR2 YFSETQ. CDR3 length: 14 amino acids. Here the CDR3 reads CASSLVQGRVEAFF. The CDR3 coding sequence is TGCGCCAGCAGCTTGGTACAGGGGCGGGTTGAAGCTTTCTTT.

The CDR3 sequence is CSAGRDSENTIYF. CDR3 coding DNA: TGCAGCGCCGGGAGGGACAGCGAAAACACCATATATTTT. This chain connects TRBV29-1 to TRBJ1-3; TRBD1 matches 7 bases. The CDR3 has 13 residues. Germline V gives CDR1 SQVTM, CDR2 ANQGSEA. Unmatched junction bases numbered 9, after V lost 7 bases and J lost 6 bases. Looking up the rest from reference TRBV29-1 and TRBJ1-3 gives the full variable domain: SAVISQKPSRDICQRGTSLTIQCQVDSQVTMMFWYRQQPGQSLTLIATANQGSEATYESGFVIDKFPISRPNLTFSTLTVSNMSPEDSSIYLCSAGRDSENTIYFGEGSWLTVV.

This clonotype was seen a few times. The chain uses TRBV6-2 or TRBV6-3 and TRBJ1-5; D is uncertain. This CDR3 has 12 amino acids. Germline V gene sequence: CDR1 MNHEY, CDR2 SVGEGT. The V gene lost 4 bases and the J gene lost 9 bases, with 10 bases spanning the gap. In nucleotides, the CDR3 is TGTGCCAGCAGTTTCTCTAAATGGCCCCAGCATTTT. The encoded protein is CASSFSKWPQHF.

There are a few counts of this clonotype. J is TRBJ2-1 and V is TRBV6-2 or TRBV6-3, with D maybe TRBD1 (5 bases). Between the trimmed V and J ends, which lost 5 bases and 5 bases, there was a span of 25 bases. The CDR3 runs to 18 residues. Germline CDR1 reads MNHEY; CDR2 reads SVGEGT. This chain's CDR3 is CASSRADSPRPANNEQFF. CDR3 nucleotide sequence: TGTGCCAGCAGTCGGGCAGACAGTCCGCGCCCCGCAAACAATGAGCAGTTCTTC.

J is TRBJ2-6 and V is TRBV7-2; D might be TRBD1 (5 bases). The V gene's germline CDR1 is SGHTA and CDR2 FQGNSA. The ends were cut back, 1 base at V and 4 bases at J, with 14 bases in the middle. This CDR3 has 17 amino acids. The CDR3 nucleotides read TGTGCCAGCAGCTTAGTGGGCCAAGGGGCCGGGGCCAACGTCCTGACTTTC. Translated, it gives CASSLVGQGAGANVLTF.

V and J are TRBV7-9 and TRBJ1-5; tentative D call: TRBD1 (5 bases). Germline assignment: CDR1 SEHNR and CDR2 FQNEAQ (reference sequence). CDR3 length equals 14 residues. The V end lost 5 bases, the J end lost 6 bases, and 14 bases lay between the germline ends. CDR3 loop: CASSPAGLGQPQHF. The DNA of the CDR3 is TGTGCCAGCAGCCCGGCAGGGTTGGGTCAGCCCCAGCATTTT. The whole variable domain, filled in from reference TRBV7-9 and TRBJ1-5, reads DTGVSQNPRHKITKRGQNVTFRCDPISEHNRLYWYRQTLGQGPEFLTYFQNEAQLEKSRLLSDRFSAERPKGSFSTLEIQRTEQGDSAMYLCASSPAGLGQPQHFGDGTRLSIL.

V usage is TRBV7-6 and J usage is TRBJ2-7; D is possibly TRBD1 (6 bases). CDR1 is SGHVS and CDR2 is FNYEAQ in the germline V gene. The V gene lost 0 bases and the J gene lost 5 bases, with 8 bases spanning the gap. The CDR3 covers 13 residues. DNA for the CDR3: TGTGCCAGCAGCTTAGCGGGACAAGACGAGCAGTACGTC. Its protein is CASSLAGQDEQYV.

A few counts support this clonotype. V gene TRBV5-1 combines with J gene TRBJ1-2; perhaps TRBD1 as D (6 bases). The V gene's germline CDR1 is SGHRS and CDR2 YFSETQ. The CDR3 loop spans 13 amino acids. V was clipped by 1 base and J by 8 bases, with 12 bases between them. In DNA form, the CDR3 reads TGCGCCAGCAGCTTGACGGGGGCGACGGGCTACACCTTC. Protein sequence: CASSLTGATGYTF.

This clonotype was recorded a few times. The chain has TRBV20-1 and TRBJ1-4; D may be TRBD1 (5 bases). Germline V CDR1 and CDR2: DFQATT, SNEGSKA (reference sequence). V was trimmed by 5 bases and J by 4 bases, leaving 11 bases between them. This CDR3 region has 13 residues. The CDR3 is CSAFDSVNEKLFF. The CDR3 bases are TGCAGTGCTTTCGACAGTGTTAATGAAAAACTGTTTTTT.

The chain links TRBV29-1 to TRBJ2-2; TRBD2 aligns across 9 bases. Germline V lookup: CDR1 SQVTM, CDR2 ANQGSEA. Losses at the gene ends were 7 bases for V and 7 bases for J; bases not matched to a gene: 10. The CDR3 has 14 residues. CDR3 sequence (DNA): TGCAGCGCAAAGATTAGCGGGAGTGGCGGGGAGCTGTTTTTT. This sequence encodes CSAKISGSGGELFF.

The genes are TRBV15 and TRBJ1-1; D is ambiguous. The CDR3 covers 13 residues. V was shortened by 1 base and J by 2 bases, with 5 bases between the two germline ends. Looked up from germline, CDR1 is LNHNV and CDR2 is YYDKDF (reference sequence). The CDR3 region is CATSRVVNTEAFF. CDR3 bases: TGTGCCACCAGCAGAGTTGTAAACACTGAAGCTTTCTTT.

This clonotype was recorded a few times. The chain recombines TRBV7-2 with TRBJ1-5, with D possibly being TRBD1 (5 bases). Trimming left V 1 base short and J 0 bases short, with 13 bases between. This CDR3 region has 17 residues. The germline gives CDR1 SGHTA, CDR2 FQGNSA. The CDR3 sequence: CASSLDFRDYSNQPQHF. CDR3 bases: TGTGCCAGCAGCTTAGATTTCAGGGATTATAGCAATCAGCCCCAGCATTTT.

This clonotype was recorded at least ten times. The chain combines TRBV7-2 with TRBJ2-1; 8 nucleotides match TRBD1. The CDR3 runs 13 residues. Germline V gene data show CDR1 as SGHTA and CDR2 as FQGNSA. The trim removed 11 bases at V and 4 bases at J, leaving 7 bases unmatched. DNA for the CDR3: TGTGCCTCCCGGACAGGGCTATACAATGAGCAGTTCTTC. Encoded protein: CASRTGLYNEQFF.

The chain is built from TRBV3-1 and TRBJ1-2; no clear D. The CDR3 is made up of 14 amino acids. Trimming left V 0 bases short and J 4 bases short, with 9 bases between. Germline lookup yields CDR1 LGHDT and CDR2 YNNKEL (reference sequence). The CDR3 loop reads CASSQDVGFYGYTF. CDR3 DNA: TGTGCCAGCAGCCAAGATGTCGGGTTCTATGGCTACACCTTC.

In its sample, this clonotype was seen a few times. The chain combines TRBV7-6 with TRBJ2-1; TRBD2 matches at 10 bases. Germline CDR1 and CDR2: SGHVS and FNYEAQ. V trimming: 5 bases; J trimming: 4 bases; junction bases outside the gene matches: 11. The CDR3 sequence is 17 residues long. CDR3 in amino acids: CASSRRTSGDSYNEQFF. CDR3 DNA sequence: TGTGCCAGCAGCAGACGGACTAGCGGAGACAGTTACAATGAGCAGTTCTTC. Complete variable domain (other parts from reference TRBV7-6 and TRBJ2-1): GAGVSQSPRYKVTKRGQDVALRCDPISGHVSLYWYRQALGQGPEFLTYFNYEAQQDKSGLPNDRFSAERPEGSISTLTIQRTEQRDSAMYRCASSRRTSGDSYNEQFFGPGTRLTVL.

This chain joins TRBV29-1 and TRBJ2-3; 9 positions match TRBD2. Germline V lookup: CDR1 SQVTM, CDR2 ANQGSEA. The CDR3 consists of 11 residues. CDR3 amino acids: CSSGRVDTQYF. Written as DNA, the CDR3 is TGCAGTAGCGGGAGAGTGGATACGCAGTATTTT.